One and the same sample provided the 12 T cell receptor beta chains below, sequenced in a study of blood T cell repertoires in COVID-19. TCRdb keeps only in-frame clones here, not all; method: immunoSEQ multiplex PCR. Among tens of thousands of clones listed, roughly 91% were seen once. The sample consisted of peripheral blood. These receptors all come from a man aged 50 or older with COVID-19, enrolled during active disease.

A few counts support this clone. This sequence joins TRBV15 and TRBJ2-1, with TRBD1 matching over 8 bases. Germline CDR1 is LNHNV and CDR2 is YYDKDF (reference sequence). J was trimmed by 10 bases and V by 3 bases; bases with no gene match: 5. This CDR3 is built from 13 residues. The CDR3 DNA sequence: TGTGCCACCAGCAGTAACAGGGGGAGCGAGCAGTTCTTC. Its protein is CATSSNRGSEQFF.

The chain employs TRBV24-1 and TRBJ1-5; D unresolved. The V gene lost 7 bases and the J gene lost 0 bases, with 12 bases spanning the gap. Germline loops: CDR1 KGHDR, CDR2 SFDVKD. This CDR3 spans 15 amino acids. This CDR3 is CATRNPYDSNQPQHF. CDR3 DNA sequence: TGTGCCACCAGAAACCCCTATGATAGCAATCAGCCCCAGCATTTT.

The J gene is TRBJ1-1, the V gene TRBV5-1; D is ambiguous. The V end was cut by 0 bases, the J end by 4 bases, with 10 bases between. This CDR3 comprises 14 residues. Per germline, CDR1 SGHRS and CDR2 YFSETQ. CDR3: CASSLDGVGTEAFF. CDR3 DNA sequence: TGCGCCAGCAGCTTGGACGGGGTGGGCACTGAAGCTTTCTTT.

This clone was detected once. The rearrangement links TRBV5-6 to TRBJ2-7; D perhaps matches TRBD1 (6 bases). The CDR3 covers 15 residues. Germline V gene lookup returns CDR1 SGHDT and CDR2 YYEEEE. V lost 0 bases and J lost 0, with 10 bases in between. In DNA, the CDR3 is TGTGCCAGCAGCTTGGGGGGGCAGGCCTCCTACGAGCAGTACTTC. This gives the protein CASSLGGQASYEQYF.

This clone was seen more than once but under ten times. V usage is TRBV14 and J usage is TRBJ1-4, with D possibly TRBD1 on 5 matching bases. Per the germline V gene, CDR1 is SGHDN and CDR2 is FVKESK. The CDR3 runs to 15 residues. V dropped 3 bases and J dropped 8 bases, with 16 bases sitting between them. The CDR3 nucleotides are TGTGCCAGCAGCCACTTAGGACCCGGGGGGGAAAAACTGTTTTTT. This sequence encodes CASSHLGPGGEKLFF.

This chain uses TRBV10-2 with TRBJ1-1; D is uncertain. V lost 2 bases, J lost 1 base, and 8 bases lay in between. CDR3 length equals 14 residues. The V gene's germline CDR1 is WSHSY and CDR2 SAAADI. The DNA of the CDR3 is TGCGCCAGCAGTGAGCCGGGAGCGAACACTGAAGCTTTCTTT. It yields the protein CASSEPGANTEAFF.

This clone was observed a single time. The chain links TRBV19 to TRBJ1-6; D unclear. The CDR3 is 14 amino acids. Germline CDR1 is LNHDA and CDR2 is SQIVND (reference sequence). V was shortened by 6 bases and J by 5 bases, with 11 bases between the two germline ends. The CDR3 DNA sequence: TGTGCCAGTAGCATGTGGGAGAATAATTCACCCCTCCACTTT. Residues: CASSMWENNSPLHF.

The chain is built from TRBV29-1 and TRBJ2-7, with 7 positions matching TRBD1. The CDR3 contains 11 residues. Germline loops: CDR1 SQVTM, CDR2 ANQGSEA. J gave up 3 bases and V 6 bases, and 2 bases lay outside the gene matches. The CDR3 DNA is TGCAGCGTGAACAGGGGCTACGAGCAGTACTTC. Translating it yields CSVNRGYEQYF.

The chain has TRBV19 and TRBJ2-7; 7 positions agree with TRBD2. This CDR3 has 16 residues. Germline V CDR1 and CDR2: LNHDA, SQIVND (reference sequence). After removal of 3 bases from V and 3 bases from J, the junction contained 11 bases not matched to a gene. CDR3 amino acids: CASSIRGSGEIYEQYF. CDR3 sequence (DNA): TGTGCCAGTAGTATTCGGGGGAGCGGGGAAATCTACGAGCAGTACTTC.

This chain links TRBV15 with TRBJ2-7; a weak D match, TRBD1 (6 bases). The ends were cut back, 5 bases at V and 7 bases at J, with 15 bases in the middle. The CDR3 is 13 amino acids. Germline assignment: CDR1 LNHNV and CDR2 YYDKDF (reference sequence). CDR3 DNA sequence: TGTGCCACCAGCTCACGAAATACAGGGGAGCAGTACTTC. Protein: CATSSRNTGEQYF.

The V call is TRBV6-4, the J call TRBJ1-6; D uncertain. V lost 2 bases and J lost 5, with 16 bases in between. The CDR3 is 17 amino acids. Per germline, CDR1 MRHNA and CDR2 SNTAGT. The CDR3 DNA reads as TGTGCCAGCAGTGACGGAGGCACCCCTGTAGATAATTCACCCCTCCACTTT. It translates to CASSDGGTPVDNSPLHF.

The rearrangement joins TRBV7-8 to TRBJ2-5; no definite D call. V lost 0 bases, J lost 4 bases, and 18 bases lay in between. Germline CDR1 is SGHVS and CDR2 is FQNEAQ. The CDR3 covers 17 residues. As DNA, the CDR3 is TGTGCCAGCAGCTTAGCCTCCGGCAGGCCTCTATTAGAGACCCAGTACTTC. Protein product: CASSLASGRPLLETQYF.